This TCR beta chain was identified during a study of technical replicates of blood from a handful of donors (dated by TCRdb to the late 2010s). Receptor amplification or capture employed the immunoSEQ multiplex PCR assay. Imported from immuneACCESS, the table was reduced by TCRdb to in-frame sequences with V and J called. These copies leave out some clones; in studies compared against another copy, an unresolved V gene accounts for under half, and the cause of the remainder is not known. This sample gives 75,000 or so clones in total; 85% to 95% of them show up just once. The ten largest clones add up to roughly 0.26% of the sample. Per the germline V gene (reference sequence), GTSNPN is the CDR1 and SVGIG is the CDR2. Its CDR3 holds 11 amino acids, cysteine through phenylalanine. Just CDR3 DNA is preserved here, 33 bases in frame from base 1. Comments on this clone: The antigen it binds to is not known. No base quality information exists; no much larger clone differs at one position.

The rearrangement joined TRBV30 to TRBJ1-1; the D gene is unclear. The sequence was collected from a human donor in good health. Input material: T cells isolated from PBMCs. Read as DNA, the sequence is TGTGCTTTGAGGGTTGCAGGTCAAGCTTTCTTT. It translates as CALRVAGQAFF.